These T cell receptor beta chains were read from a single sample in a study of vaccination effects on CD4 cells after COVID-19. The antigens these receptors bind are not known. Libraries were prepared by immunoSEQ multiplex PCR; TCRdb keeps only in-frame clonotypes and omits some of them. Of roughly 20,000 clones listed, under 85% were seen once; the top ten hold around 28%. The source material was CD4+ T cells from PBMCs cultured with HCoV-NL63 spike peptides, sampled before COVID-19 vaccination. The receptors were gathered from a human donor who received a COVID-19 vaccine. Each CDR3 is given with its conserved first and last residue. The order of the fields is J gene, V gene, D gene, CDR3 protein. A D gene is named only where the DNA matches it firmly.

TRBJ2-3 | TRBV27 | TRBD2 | CASRRLAGAPADTQYF
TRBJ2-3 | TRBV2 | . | CASSEIHGGDTQYF
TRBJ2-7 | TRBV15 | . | CATSVYAGYEQYF
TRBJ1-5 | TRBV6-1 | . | CASSAPHRKGPYSNQPQHF
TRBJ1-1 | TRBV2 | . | CASQEGMRTEAFF
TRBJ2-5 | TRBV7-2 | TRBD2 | CASSLGGYQETQYF
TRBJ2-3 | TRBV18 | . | CASSTWGDTQYF
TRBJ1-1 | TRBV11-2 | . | CASSLVGGGTEAFF
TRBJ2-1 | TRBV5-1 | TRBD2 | CASSFSGLAGGPYNEQFF
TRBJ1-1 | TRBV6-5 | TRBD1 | CASNSDRVENTEAFF
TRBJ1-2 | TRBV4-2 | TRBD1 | CASSQEGDREYGYTF
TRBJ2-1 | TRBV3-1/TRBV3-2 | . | CASSRDWFTEQFF
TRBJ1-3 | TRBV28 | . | CASSLAGQNTIYF
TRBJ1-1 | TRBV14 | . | CASSLMPGDTEAFF
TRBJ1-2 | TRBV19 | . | CASSIRFDHTYGYTF
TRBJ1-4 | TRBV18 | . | CASSPGITTNEKLFF
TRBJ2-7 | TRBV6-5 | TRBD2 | CASRSTSGHEQYF
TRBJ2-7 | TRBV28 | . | CASSLSVGLYEQYF
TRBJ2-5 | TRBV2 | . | CASSEAPGHQYF
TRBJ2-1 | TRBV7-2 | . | CASSLDQGTHNEQFF
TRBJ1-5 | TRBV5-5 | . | CASSGDLRGWGQPQHF
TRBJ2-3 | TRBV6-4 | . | CASSPRPPMQYF
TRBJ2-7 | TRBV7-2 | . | CASSQGHEQYF
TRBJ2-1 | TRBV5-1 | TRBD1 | CASSPRTGSLEQFF
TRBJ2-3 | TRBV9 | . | CASSVVALGDTQYF
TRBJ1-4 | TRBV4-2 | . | CASSQDHRQGRNEKLFF
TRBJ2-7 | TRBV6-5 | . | CASLGGPGSRGEQYF
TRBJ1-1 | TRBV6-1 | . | CASSEGGLRTEAFF
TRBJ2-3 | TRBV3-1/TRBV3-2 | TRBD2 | CASSYGEGTQYF
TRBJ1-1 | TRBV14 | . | CASSRQTGTMNTEAFF
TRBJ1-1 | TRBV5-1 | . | CASSPGPRGTEAFF
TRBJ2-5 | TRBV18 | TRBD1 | CASSQQDRGTRETQYF
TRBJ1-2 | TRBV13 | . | CASSTDLTYGYTF
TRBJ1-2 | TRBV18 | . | CASSQGRSYGYTF
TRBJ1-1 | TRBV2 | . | CASTREGVGAFF
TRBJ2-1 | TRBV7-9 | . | CASGYNEQFF
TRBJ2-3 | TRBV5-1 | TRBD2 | CASSFSVGGMGTDTQYF
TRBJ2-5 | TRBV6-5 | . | CASSRQAVQETQYF
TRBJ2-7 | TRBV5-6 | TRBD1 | CASSSGTASYEQYF
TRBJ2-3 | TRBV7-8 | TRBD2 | CASSLTGDGLAGGPNTQYF
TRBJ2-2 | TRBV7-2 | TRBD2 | CASSLTSDRAGELFF
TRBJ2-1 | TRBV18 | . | CASSPQSSYNEQFF
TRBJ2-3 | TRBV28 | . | CASSPINLGTDTDTQYF
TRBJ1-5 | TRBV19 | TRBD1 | CASSMGQVNQPQHF
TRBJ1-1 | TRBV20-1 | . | CSAPINTEAFF
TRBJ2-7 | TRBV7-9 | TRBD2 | CASCIAGVSEQYF
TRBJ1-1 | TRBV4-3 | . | CASSHRPGGGTEAFF
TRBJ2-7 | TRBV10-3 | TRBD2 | CATQREGTYEQYF
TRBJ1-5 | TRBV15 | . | CATSRDPGSNQPQHF
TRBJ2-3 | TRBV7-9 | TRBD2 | CASSFLAGGSDTQYF
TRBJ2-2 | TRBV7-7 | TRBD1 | CASSLGQGGELFF
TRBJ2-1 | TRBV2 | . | CASTLYNEQFF
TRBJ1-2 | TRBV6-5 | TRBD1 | CASSSRTGALFYGYTF
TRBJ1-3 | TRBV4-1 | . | CASSQDAGAGNTIYF
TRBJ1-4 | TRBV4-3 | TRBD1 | CASSQDSWTGGEKLFF